This T cell receptor (beta chain) was profiled in a study of blood T cell repertoires in COVID-19. Turning to the study itself: Acute-phase and convalescent COVID-19 samples originated in the United States, Italy and Spain.

Individuals drawn from 20 to 30 US areas were about 18 to 89 years old. There are 13 residues in the CDR3. The germline V gene has CDR1 LGHDT and CDR2 YNNKEL (reference sequence). Trimming took 4 bases from V and 3 from J, leaving 10 bases between them. Only in-frame clones appear in the TCRdb table, and some are missing; sequencing was by immunoSEQ multiplex PCR. The sample yields 210,000 or so clones, over 80% seen once. The source is a woman in her thirties who had been exposed to COVID-19. The chain uses TRBV3-1 (or the pseudogene TRBV3-2) and TRBJ2-7; maybe TRBD1 (5 bases). Sequenced: PBMCs or T cells enriched from blood (not recorded which). CDR3 bases: TGTGCCAGCAGCCTCCGACAGAACTACGAGCAGTACTTC. This sequence encodes CASSLRQNYEQYF.